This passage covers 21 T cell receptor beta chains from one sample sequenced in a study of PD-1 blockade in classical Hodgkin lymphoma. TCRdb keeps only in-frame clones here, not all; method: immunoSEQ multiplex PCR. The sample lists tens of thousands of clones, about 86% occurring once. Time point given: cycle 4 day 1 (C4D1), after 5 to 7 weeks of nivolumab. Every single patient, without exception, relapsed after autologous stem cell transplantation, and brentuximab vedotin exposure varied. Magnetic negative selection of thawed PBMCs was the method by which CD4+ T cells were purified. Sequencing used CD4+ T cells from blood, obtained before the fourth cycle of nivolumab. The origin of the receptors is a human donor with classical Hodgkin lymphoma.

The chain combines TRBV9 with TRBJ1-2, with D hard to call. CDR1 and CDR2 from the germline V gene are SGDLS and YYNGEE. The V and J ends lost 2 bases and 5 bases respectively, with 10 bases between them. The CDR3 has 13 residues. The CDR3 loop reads CASSVGGLYGYTF. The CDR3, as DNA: TGTGCCAGCAGCGTGGGTGGATTATATGGCTACACCTTC.

The CDR3 here is CASSLLTLPGLAGDEQFF. CDR3 coding DNA: TGTGCCAGCAGTTTACTCACACTCCCCGGACTAGCGGGGGATGAGCAGTTCTTC. The chain combines TRBV28 with TRBJ2-1; 13 bases match TRBD2. Per germline, CDR1 MDHEN and CDR2 SYDVKM. The CDR3 contains 18 residues. Trimming took 2 bases from V and 8 from J; bases not matched to a gene: 12.

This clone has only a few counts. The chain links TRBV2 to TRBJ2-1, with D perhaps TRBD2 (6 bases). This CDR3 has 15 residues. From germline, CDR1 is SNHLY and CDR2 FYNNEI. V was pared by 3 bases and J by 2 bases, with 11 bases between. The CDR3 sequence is CASSDWRDPYNEQFF. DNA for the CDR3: TGTGCCAGCAGTGATTGGCGGGACCCCTACAATGAGCAGTTCTTC.

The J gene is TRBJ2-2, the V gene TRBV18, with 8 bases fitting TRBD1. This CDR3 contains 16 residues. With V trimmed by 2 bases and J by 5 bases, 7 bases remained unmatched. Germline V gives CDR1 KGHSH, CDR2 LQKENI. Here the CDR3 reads CASSPATGASTGELFF. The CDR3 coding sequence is TGTGCCAGCTCACCAGCGACAGGGGCCTCGACCGGGGAGCTGTTTTTT.

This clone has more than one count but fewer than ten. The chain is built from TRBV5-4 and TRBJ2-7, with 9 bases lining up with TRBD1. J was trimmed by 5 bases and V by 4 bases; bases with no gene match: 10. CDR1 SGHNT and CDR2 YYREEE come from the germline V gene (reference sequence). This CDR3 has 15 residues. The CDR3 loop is CASSPGQGNPHEQYF. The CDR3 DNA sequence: TGTGCCAGCAGCCCGGGACAGGGCAATCCGCACGAGCAGTACTTC.

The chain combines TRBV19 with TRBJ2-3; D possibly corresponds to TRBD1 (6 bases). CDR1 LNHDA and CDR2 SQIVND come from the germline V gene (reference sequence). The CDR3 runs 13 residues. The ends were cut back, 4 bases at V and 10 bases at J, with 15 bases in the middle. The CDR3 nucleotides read TGTGCCAGTAGTAAGGCAGGGGTCGATCCGCAGTATTTT. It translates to CASSKAGVDPQYF.

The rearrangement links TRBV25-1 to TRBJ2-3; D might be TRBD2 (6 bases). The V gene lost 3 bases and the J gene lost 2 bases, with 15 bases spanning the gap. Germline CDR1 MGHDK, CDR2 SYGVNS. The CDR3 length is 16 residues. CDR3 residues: CASSEGSLADTDTQYF. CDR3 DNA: TGTGCCAGCAGTGAGGGCTCGTTAGCGGACACAGATACGCAGTATTTT. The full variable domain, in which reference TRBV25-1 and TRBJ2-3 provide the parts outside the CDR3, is EADIYQTPRYLVIGTGKKITLECSQTMGHDKMYWYQQDPGMELHLIHYSYGVNSTEKGDLSSESTVSRIRTEHFPLTLESARPSHTSQYLCASSEGSLADTDTQYFGPGTRLTVL.

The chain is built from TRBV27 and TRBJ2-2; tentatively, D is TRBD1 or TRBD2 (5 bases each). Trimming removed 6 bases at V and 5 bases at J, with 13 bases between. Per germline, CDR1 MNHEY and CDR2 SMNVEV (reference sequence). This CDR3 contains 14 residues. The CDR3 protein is CASRPGAPTGELFF. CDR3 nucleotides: TGTGCCAGCAGACCCGGGGCGCCAACCGGGGAGCTGTTTTTT.

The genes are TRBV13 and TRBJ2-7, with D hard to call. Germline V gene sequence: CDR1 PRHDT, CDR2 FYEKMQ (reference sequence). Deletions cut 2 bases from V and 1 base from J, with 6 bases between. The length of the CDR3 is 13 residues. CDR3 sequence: CASSLLRSYEQYF. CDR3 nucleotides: TGTGCCAGCAGCTTACTGCGGTCCTACGAGCAGTACTTC.

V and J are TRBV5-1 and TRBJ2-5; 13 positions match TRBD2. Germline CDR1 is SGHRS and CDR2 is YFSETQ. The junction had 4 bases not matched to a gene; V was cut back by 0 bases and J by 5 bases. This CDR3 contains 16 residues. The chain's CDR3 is CASSLAGTSGMETQYF. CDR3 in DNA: TGCGCCAGCAGCTTGGCGGGGACTAGCGGGATGGAGACCCAGTACTTC.

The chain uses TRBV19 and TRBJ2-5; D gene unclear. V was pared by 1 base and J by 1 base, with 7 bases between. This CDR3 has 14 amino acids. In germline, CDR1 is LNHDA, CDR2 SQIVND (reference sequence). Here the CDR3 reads CASSIGGSQETQYF. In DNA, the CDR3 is TGTGCCAGTAGTATAGGCGGCAGCCAAGAGACCCAGTACTTC.

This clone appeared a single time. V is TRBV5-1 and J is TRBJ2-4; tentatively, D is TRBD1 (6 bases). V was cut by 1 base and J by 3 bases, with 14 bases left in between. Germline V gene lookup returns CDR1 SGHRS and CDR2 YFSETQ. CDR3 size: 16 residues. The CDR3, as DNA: TGCGCCAGCAGCTTGAGAGGGGGAGAAGGCAAAAACATTCAGTACTTC. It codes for CASSLRGGEGKNIQYF.

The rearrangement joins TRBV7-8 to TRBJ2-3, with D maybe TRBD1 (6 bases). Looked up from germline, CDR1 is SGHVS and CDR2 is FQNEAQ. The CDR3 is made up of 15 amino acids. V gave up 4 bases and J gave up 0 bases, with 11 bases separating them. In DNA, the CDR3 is TGTGCCAGCAGCTCGAACGACAGGAGCACAGATACGCAGTATTTT. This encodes CASSSNDRSTDTQYF.

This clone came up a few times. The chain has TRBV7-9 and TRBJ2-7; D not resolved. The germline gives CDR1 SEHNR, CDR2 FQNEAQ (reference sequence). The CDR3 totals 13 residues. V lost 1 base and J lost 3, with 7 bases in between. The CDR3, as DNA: TGTGCCAGCAGCTTAGAGTACAGCTACGAGCAGTACTTC. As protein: CASSLEYSYEQYF.

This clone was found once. The CDR3 protein is CASAPLGVNTGELFF. The CDR3 DNA sequence: TGTGCCAGCGCCCCCCTAGGAGTGAACACCGGGGAGCTGTTTTTT. The chain has TRBV27 and TRBJ2-2; unclear D gene. Germline V gene data show CDR1 as MNHEY and CDR2 as SMNVEV (reference sequence). The CDR3 contains 15 residues. The ends were cut back, 8 bases at V and 1 base at J, with 14 bases in the middle.

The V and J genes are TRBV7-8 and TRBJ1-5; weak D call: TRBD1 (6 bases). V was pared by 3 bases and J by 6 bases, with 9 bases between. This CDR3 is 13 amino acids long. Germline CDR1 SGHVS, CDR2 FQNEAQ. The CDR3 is CASSFTGSQPQHF. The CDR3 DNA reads TGTGCCAGCAGCTTCACAGGGAGTCAGCCCCAGCATTTT.

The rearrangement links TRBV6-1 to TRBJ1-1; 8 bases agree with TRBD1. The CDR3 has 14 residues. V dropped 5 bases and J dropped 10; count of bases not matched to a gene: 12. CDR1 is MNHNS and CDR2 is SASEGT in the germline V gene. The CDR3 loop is CASSTGGGLIGAFF. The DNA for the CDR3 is TGTGCCAGCAGTACAGGGGGGGGTTTAATAGGAGCTTTCTTT.

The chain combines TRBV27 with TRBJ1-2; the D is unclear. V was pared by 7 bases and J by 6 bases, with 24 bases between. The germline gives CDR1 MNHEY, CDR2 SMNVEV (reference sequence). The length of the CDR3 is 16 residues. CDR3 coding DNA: TGTGCCAGCAATCCCCCATTTGCCCCTAACCAGAATGGCTACACCTTC. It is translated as CASNPPFAPNQNGYTF.

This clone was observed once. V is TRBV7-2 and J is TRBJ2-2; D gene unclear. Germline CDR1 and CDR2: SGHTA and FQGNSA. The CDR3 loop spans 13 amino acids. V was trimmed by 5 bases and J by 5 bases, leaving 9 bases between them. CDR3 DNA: TGTGCCAGCAGCCTCCAACCAACCGGGGAGCTGTTTTTT. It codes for CASSLQPTGELFF.

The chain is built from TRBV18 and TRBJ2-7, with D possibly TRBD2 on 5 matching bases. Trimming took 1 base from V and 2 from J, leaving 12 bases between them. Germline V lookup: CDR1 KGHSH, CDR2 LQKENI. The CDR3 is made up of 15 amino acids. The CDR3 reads CASSPLAGGTYEQYF. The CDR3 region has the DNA TGTGCCAGCTCACCACTGGCGGGTGGCACCTACGAGCAGTACTTC.

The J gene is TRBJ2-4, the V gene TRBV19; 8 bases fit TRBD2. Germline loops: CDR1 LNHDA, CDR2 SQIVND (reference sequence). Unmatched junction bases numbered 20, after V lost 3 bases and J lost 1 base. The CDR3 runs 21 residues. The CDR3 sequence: CASSISRTSTPSSPAKNIQYF. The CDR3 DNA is TGTGCCAGTAGTATTTCAAGGACTAGCACACCTAGTAGTCCGGCCAAAAACATTCAGTACTTC.